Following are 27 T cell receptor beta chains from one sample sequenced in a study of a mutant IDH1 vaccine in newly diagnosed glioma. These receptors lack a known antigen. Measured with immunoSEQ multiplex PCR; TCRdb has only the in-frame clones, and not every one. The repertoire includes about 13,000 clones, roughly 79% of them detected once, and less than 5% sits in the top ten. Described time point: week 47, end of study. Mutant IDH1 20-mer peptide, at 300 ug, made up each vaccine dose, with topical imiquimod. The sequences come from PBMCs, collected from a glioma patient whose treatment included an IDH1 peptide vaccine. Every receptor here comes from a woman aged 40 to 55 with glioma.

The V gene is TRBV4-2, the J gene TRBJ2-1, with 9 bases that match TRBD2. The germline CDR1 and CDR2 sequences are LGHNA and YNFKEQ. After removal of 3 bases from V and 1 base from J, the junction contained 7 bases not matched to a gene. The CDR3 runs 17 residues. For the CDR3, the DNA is TGTGCCAGCAGCCAGAACGCGGGAGGGGGGTCCTACAATGAGCAGTTCTTC. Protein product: CASSQNAGGGSYNEQFF.

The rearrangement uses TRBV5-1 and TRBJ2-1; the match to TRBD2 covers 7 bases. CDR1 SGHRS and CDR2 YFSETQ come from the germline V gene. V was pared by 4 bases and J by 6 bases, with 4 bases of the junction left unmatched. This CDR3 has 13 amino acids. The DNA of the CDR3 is TGCGCCAGCAGCCCTCGACTAGCCAATGAGCAGTTCTTC. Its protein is CASSPRLANEQFF.

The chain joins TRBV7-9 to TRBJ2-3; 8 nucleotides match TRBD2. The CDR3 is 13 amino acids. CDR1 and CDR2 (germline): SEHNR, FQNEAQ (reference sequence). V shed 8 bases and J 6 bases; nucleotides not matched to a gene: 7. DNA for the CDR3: TGTGCCAGCTACCAGCGGGAGCTGGATACGCAGTATTTT. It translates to CASYQRELDTQYF.

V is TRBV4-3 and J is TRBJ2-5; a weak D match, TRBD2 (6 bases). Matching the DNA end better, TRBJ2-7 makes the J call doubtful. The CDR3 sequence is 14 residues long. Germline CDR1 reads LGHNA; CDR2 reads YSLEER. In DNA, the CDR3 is TGCGCCAGCAGCCAAGATAGCGGTGTCTACGAGCAGTACTTC. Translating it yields CASSQDSGVYEQYF.

The CDR3 sequence is CASSVVAGTDTQYF. The CDR3 DNA reads TGTGCCAGCAGCGTAGTTGCGGGGACAGATACGCAGTATTTT. V usage is TRBV9 and J usage is TRBJ2-3; a weak D match, TRBD2 (6 bases). Germline CDR1 reads SGDLS; CDR2 reads YYNGEE. V lost 0 bases, J lost 3 bases, and 8 bases lay in between. This CDR3 is 14 amino acids long.

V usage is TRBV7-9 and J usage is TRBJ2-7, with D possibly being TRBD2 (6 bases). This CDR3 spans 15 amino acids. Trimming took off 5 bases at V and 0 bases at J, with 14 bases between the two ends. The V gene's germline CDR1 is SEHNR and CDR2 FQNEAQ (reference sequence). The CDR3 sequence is CASSRKAGSSYEQYF. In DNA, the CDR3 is TGTGCCAGCAGCCGGAAGGCCGGGAGCTCCTACGAGCAGTACTTC.

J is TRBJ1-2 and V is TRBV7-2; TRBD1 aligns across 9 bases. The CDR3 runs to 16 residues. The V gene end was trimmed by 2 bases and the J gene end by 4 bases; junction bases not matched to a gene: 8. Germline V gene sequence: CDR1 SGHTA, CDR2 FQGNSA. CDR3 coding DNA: TGTGCCAGCAGCTTACATACAGGGGGCGGAATCTATGGCTACACCTTC. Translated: CASSLHTGGGIYGYTF.

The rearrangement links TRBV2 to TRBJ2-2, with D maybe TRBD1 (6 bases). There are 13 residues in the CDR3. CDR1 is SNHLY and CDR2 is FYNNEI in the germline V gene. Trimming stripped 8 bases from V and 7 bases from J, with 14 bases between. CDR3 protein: CASQGNFGGELFF. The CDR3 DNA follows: TGTGCCAGCCAGGGGAACTTCGGCGGGGAGCTGTTTTTT.

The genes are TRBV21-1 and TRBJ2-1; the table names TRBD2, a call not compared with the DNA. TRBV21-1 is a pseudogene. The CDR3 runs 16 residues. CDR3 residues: CASSTIRRLWSHEQFF. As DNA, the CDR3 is TGTGCCAGCAGCACTATTAGGCGGCTATGGTCCCATGAGCAGTTCTTC.

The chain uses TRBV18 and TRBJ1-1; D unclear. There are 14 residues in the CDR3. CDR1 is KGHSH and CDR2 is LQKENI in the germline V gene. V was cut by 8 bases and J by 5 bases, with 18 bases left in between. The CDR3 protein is CASAVRGAGTEAFF. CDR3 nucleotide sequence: TGTGCCAGCGCCGTCCGGGGTGCGGGGACTGAAGCTTTCTTT.

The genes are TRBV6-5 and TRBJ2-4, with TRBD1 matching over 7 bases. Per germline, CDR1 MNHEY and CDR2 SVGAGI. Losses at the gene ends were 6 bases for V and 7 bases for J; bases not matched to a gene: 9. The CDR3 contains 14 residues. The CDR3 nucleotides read TGTGCCAGCAGCCCCACCCGGGACAGCAACATTCAGTACTTC. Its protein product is CASSPTRDSNIQYF.

CDR3 region: CASSIGGRFTDTQYF. The CDR3 coding sequence is TGTGCCAGTAGTATAGGCGGCAGGTTCACAGATACGCAGTATTTT. The chain couples TRBV19 to TRBJ2-3; D remains unclear. Per the germline V gene, CDR1 is LNHDA and CDR2 is SQIVND (reference sequence). CDR3 length: 15 residues. The V and J ends lost 1 base and 2 bases respectively, with 10 bases between them.

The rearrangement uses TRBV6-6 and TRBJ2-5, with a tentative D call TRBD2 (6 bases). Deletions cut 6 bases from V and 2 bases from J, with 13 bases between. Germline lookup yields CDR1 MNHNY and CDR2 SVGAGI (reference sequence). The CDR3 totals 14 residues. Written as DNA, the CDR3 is TGTGCCAGCAGGACGGGAGTCTCGCAAGAGACCCAGTACTTC. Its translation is CASRTGVSQETQYF.

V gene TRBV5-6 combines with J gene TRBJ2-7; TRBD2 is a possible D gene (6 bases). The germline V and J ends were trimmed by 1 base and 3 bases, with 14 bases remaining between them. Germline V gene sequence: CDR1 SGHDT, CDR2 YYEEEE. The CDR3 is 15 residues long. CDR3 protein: CASSLFVGTYYEQYF. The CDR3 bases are TGTGCCAGCAGCTTGTTTGTTGGGACTTACTACGAGCAGTACTTC. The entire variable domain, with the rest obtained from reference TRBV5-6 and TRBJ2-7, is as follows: DAGVTQSPTHLIKTRGQQVTLRCSPKSGHDTVSWYQQALGQGPQFIFQYYEEEERQRGNFPDRFSGHQFPNYSSELNVNALLLGDSALYLCASSLFVGTYYEQYFGPGTRLTVT.

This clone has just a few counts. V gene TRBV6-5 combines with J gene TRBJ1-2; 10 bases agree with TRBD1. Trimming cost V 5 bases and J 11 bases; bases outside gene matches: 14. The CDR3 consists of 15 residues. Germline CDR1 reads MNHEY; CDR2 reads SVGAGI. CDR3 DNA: TGTGCCAGCAGTCGGGGATGGACAGGGGGGATCGGGTACACCTTC. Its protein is CASSRGWTGGIGYTF.

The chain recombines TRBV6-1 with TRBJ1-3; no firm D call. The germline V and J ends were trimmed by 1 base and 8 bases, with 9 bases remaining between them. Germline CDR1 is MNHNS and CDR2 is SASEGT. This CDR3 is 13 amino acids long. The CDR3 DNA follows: TGTGCCAGCAGTGAAGGGCCCAGAGACACCATATATTTT. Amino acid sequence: CASSEGPRDTIYF.

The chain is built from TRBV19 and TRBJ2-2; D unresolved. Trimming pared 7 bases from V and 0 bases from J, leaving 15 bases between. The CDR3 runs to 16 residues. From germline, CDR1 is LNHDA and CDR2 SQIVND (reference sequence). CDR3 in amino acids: CASTLGLSPNTGELFF. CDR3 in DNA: TGTGCCAGTACCCTCGGGTTGAGTCCGAACACCGGGGAGCTGTTTTTT.

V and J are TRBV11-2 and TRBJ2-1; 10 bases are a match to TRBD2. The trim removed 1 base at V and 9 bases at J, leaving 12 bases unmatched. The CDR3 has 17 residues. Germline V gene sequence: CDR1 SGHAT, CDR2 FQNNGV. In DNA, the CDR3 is TGTGCCAGCAGCTTAGTCCGCTCTGGGCTAGCGGGAGCTGAGCAGTTCTTC. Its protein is CASSLVRSGLAGAEQFF.

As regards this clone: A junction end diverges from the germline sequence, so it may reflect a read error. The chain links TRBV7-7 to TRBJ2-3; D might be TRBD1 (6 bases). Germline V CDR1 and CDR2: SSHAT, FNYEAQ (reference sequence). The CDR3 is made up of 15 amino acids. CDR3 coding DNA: TGTGCTAGCAGCCATGGACAGTCCCGCACAGATACGCAGTATTTT. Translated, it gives CASSHGQSRTDTQYF.

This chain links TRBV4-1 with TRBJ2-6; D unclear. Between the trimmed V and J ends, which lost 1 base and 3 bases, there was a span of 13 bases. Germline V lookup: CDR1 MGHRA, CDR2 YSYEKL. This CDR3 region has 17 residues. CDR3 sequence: CASSQVNLGFGANVLTF. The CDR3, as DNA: TGCGCCAGCAGCCAAGTCAATCTAGGCTTTGGGGCCAACGTCCTGACTTTC.

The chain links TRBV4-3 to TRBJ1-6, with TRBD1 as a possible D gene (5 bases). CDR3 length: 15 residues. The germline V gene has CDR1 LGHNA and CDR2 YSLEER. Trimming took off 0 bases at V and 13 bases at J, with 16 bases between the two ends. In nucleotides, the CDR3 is TGCGCCAGCAGCCAAGATCTTAGGCAGGACATTCCCCTCCACTTT. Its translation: CASSQDLRQDIPLHF.

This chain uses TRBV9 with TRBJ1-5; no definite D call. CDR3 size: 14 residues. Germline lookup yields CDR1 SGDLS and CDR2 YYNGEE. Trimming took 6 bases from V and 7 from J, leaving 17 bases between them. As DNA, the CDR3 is TGTGCCAGCAACGACGGAAGCGGCGGGCAGCCCCAGCATTTT. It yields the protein CASNDGSGGQPQHF.

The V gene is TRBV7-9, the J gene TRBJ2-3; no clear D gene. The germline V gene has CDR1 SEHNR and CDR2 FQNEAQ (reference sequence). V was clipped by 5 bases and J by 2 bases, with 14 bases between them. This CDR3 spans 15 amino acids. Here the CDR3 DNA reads TGTGCCAGCAGCACCTACCGACGGGCCACAGATACGCAGTATTTT. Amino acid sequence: CASSTYRRATDTQYF.

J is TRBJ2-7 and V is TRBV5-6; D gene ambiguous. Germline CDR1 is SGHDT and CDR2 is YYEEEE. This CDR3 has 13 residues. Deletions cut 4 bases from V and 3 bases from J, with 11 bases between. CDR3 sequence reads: CASSGGLLYEQYF. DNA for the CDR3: TGTGCCAGCAGCGGCGGTCTCCTCTACGAGCAGTACTTC. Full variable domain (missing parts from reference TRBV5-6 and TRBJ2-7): DAGVTQSPTHLIKTRGQQVTLRCSPKSGHDTVSWYQQALGQGPQFIFQYYEEEERQRGNFPDRFSGHQFPNYSSELNVNALLLGDSALYLCASSGGLLYEQYFGPGTRLTVT.

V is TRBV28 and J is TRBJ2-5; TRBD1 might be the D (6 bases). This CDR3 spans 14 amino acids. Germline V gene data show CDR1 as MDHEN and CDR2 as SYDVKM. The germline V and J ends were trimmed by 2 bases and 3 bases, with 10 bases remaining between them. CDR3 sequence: CASSLGGEKETQYF. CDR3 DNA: TGTGCCAGCAGTTTAGGGGGCGAAAAAGAGACCCAGTACTTC.

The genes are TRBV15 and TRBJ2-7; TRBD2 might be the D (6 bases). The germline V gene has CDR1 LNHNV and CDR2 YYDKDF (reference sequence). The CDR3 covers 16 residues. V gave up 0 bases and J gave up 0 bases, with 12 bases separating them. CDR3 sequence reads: CATSRDRRRGSYEQYF. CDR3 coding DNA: TGTGCCACCAGCAGAGATCGACGGAGGGGCTCCTACGAGCAGTACTTC. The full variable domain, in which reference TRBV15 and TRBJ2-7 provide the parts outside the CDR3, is DAMVIQNPRYQVTQFGKPVTLSCSQTLNHNVMYWYQQKSSQAPKLLFHYYDKDFNNEADTPDNFQSRRPNTSFCFLDIRSPGLGDTAMYLCATSRDRRRGSYEQYFGPGTRLTVT.

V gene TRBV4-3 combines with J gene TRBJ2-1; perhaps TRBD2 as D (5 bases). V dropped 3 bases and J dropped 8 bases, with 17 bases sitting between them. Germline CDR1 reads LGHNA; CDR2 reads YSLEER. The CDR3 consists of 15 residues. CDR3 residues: CASSQNTASHYEQFF. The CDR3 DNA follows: TGCGCCAGCAGCCAGAACACAGCTAGCCATTATGAGCAGTTCTTC.